The 24 T cell receptor beta chains reported below all come from one sample, sequenced in a study of T-cell memory formation after mild COVID-19. MiXCR, applied by TCRdb to the 5' RACE reads, yields one record per CDR3 protein. This repertoire shows fewer than 400,000 distinct CDR3 sequences, about 17% found once; its top ten account for under 25%. Source material: PBMCs or a T cell subset sorted from them (not recorded which). These receptors originate from a man aged 18 to 35 who had mild COVID-19 (a few samples of this study predate the infection). Cell type and time point are not known.

This clonotype was observed at least ten times. The chain joins TRBV4-1 to TRBJ1-2, with D perhaps TRBD1 (6 bases). This CDR3 is 16 amino acids long. Per germline, CDR1 MGHRA and CDR2 YSYEKL. V lost 0 bases and J lost 4, with 15 bases in between. Here the CDR3 DNA reads TGCGCCAGCAGCCAAGAGCAGCGGGACAAGATCTATGGCTACACCTTC. This gives the protein CASSQEQRDKIYGYTF.

V and J are TRBV5-1 and TRBJ1-1; possibly TRBD1 for D (6 bases). CDR3 length: 15 residues. Trimming took off 4 bases at V and 4 bases at J, with 17 bases between the two ends. Germline CDR1 reads SGHRS; CDR2 reads YFSETQ. CDR3 DNA: TGCGCCAGCAGCGGGGGGCAGACCTATGGCACTGAAGCTTTCTTT. Amino acid sequence: CASSGGQTYGTEAFF.

The chain is built from TRBV24-1 and TRBJ2-7; 7 bases agree with TRBD1. The CDR3 is made up of 18 amino acids. Germline CDR1 is KGHDR and CDR2 is SFDVKD. After removal of 3 bases from V and 4 bases from J, the junction contained 17 bases not matched to a gene. This chain's CDR3 is CATSDQDRKPSPSYEQYF. CDR3 DNA sequence: TGTGCCACCAGTGATCAGGACAGGAAACCATCCCCATCGTACGAGCAGTACTTC.

This clonotype has just a few counts. J is TRBJ2-2 and V is TRBV11-3; unclear D gene. The CDR3 loop spans 14 amino acids. Deletions cut 6 bases from V and 8 bases from J, with 16 bases between. Germline CDR1 is SGHNT and CDR2 is YENEEA. CDR3 in DNA: TGTGCCAGCAGTCGTCAAGGGTCCATGGGGGAGCTGTTTTTT. Its translation: CASSRQGSMGELFF.

The chain uses TRBV10-3 and TRBJ1-6; D is uncertain. In germline, CDR1 is ENHRY, CDR2 SYGVKD. The ends were cut back, 2 bases at V and 6 bases at J, with 11 bases in the middle. This CDR3 contains 15 residues. The CDR3 loop reads CAISEQAQRNSPLHF. Written as DNA, the CDR3 is TGTGCCATCAGTGAGCAAGCACAGCGTAATTCACCCCTCCACTTT.

The V and J genes are TRBV5-1 and TRBJ2-3; D not resolved. This CDR3 is 15 amino acids long. Trimming pared 3 bases from V and 3 bases from J, leaving 14 bases between. Germline CDR1 and CDR2: SGHRS and YFSETQ. CDR3 residues: CASSSRHESTDTQYF. The CDR3 DNA follows: TGCGCCAGCAGCTCCCGTCATGAGTCGACAGATACGCAGTATTTT.

This clonotype was seen a handful of times. The chain combines TRBV27 with TRBJ1-5; no clear D. This CDR3 is 11 amino acids long. The germline V gene encodes CDR1 MNHEY and CDR2 SMNVEV (reference sequence). Trimming removed 8 bases from V and 4 bases from J, with 6 bases in between. In nucleotides, the CDR3 is TGTGCCAGCGGGTCGAATCAGCCCCAGCATTTT. Protein: CASGSNQPQHF.

This clonotype was observed a handful of times. The rearrangement uses TRBV6-5 and TRBJ1-5, with a weak D call TRBD1 (6 bases). Germline V gene lookup returns CDR1 MNHEY and CDR2 SVGAGI. The CDR3 runs 14 residues. The V end was cut by 5 bases, the J end by 6 bases, with 14 bases between. This chain's CDR3 is CASSPTGIGQPQHF. CDR3 sequence (DNA): TGTGCCAGCAGTCCAACAGGGATTGGTCAGCCCCAGCATTTT.

This clonotype was observed many times. V usage is TRBV19 and J usage is TRBJ1-1, with D possibly being TRBD1 (5 bases). The CDR3 runs to 15 residues. V lost 2 bases and J 3 bases, leaving 13 bases between the germline ends. The germline gives CDR1 LNHDA, CDR2 SQIVND (reference sequence). The CDR3 sequence: CASSINPGGDTEAFF. Written as DNA, the CDR3 is TGTGCCAGTAGTATAAATCCGGGAGGGGACACTGAAGCTTTCTTT.

Only one count was recorded for this clonotype. The V gene is TRBV10-3, the J gene TRBJ1-2; 9 nucleotides align to TRBD1. In germline, CDR1 is ENHRY, CDR2 SYGVKD. Trimming at V came to 4 bases and at J to 4 bases, leaving 4 bases not matched to a gene. The CDR3 covers 14 residues. CDR3 DNA: TGTGCCATCAGTGCGGACAGGGGTAGCTATGGCTACACCTTC. It yields the protein CAISADRGSYGYTF.

The chain has TRBV7-8 and TRBJ2-3; D unclear. This CDR3 comprises 14 residues. Germline CDR1 is SGHVS and CDR2 is FQNEAQ. Trimming removed 7 bases at V and 4 bases at J, with 15 bases between. The CDR3 reads CASTSSLSADTQYF. As DNA, the CDR3 is TGTGCCAGCACTAGTTCGCTTAGTGCAGATACGCAGTATTTT.

The chain carries TRBV4-2 and TRBJ1-6; 11 nucleotides match TRBD1. With V trimmed by 5 bases and J by 5 bases, 5 bases remained unmatched. This CDR3 is 16 amino acids long. The germline V gene encodes CDR1 LGHNA and CDR2 YNFKEQ. The CDR3 DNA reads as TGTGCCAGCAGCGATAGGGACAGGGGGAATAATTCACCCCTCCACTTT. This encodes CASSDRDRGNNSPLHF.

Concerning this clonotype: One end of the junction is discordant with germline, which a read error may explain. V is TRBV5-6 and J is TRBJ1-1; D not resolved. CDR1 and CDR2 from the germline V gene are SGHDT and YYEEEE. The CDR3 consists of 13 residues. DNA of the CDR3: TGTGCCAGCAGCTTGGTCAGGAACACTGAAGCTTTATTT. It translates to CASSLVRNTEALF.

The CDR3 DNA sequence: TGTGCCAGCAGCCTGGCCGGGACAGAGGATTCACCCCTCCACTTT. Encoded protein: CASSLAGTEDSPLHF. V usage is TRBV7-2 and J usage is TRBJ1-6; 7 bases agree with TRBD1. Germline trimming cut 5 bases from V and 8 bases from J; bases unmatched to any gene: 9. CDR1 is SGHTA, CDR2 FQGNSA, per germline. This CDR3 has 15 residues. The variable domain in full, completed from reference TRBV7-2 and TRBJ1-6, reads GAGVSQSPSNKVTEKGKDVELRCDPISGHTALYWYRQSLGQGLEFLIYFQGNSAPDKSGLPSDRFSAERTGGSVSTLTIQRTQQEDSAVYLCASSLAGTEDSPLHFGNGTRLTVT.

This clonotype has just a few counts. The rearrangement uses TRBV7-9 and TRBJ2-7; 7 bases match TRBD1. The CDR3 extends over 14 amino acids. Germline V gene data show CDR1 as SEHNR and CDR2 as FQNEAQ (reference sequence). Trimming took 5 bases from V and 2 from J; bases not matched to a gene: 6. This CDR3 reads CASSPSGQPYEQYV. CDR3 DNA: TGTGCCAGCAGCCCCTCGGGACAGCCCTACGAGCAGTACGTC.

This clonotype was seen only a few times. The genes are TRBV9 and TRBJ2-3; perhaps TRBD1 as D (5 bases). Germline V CDR1 and CDR2: SGDLS, YYNGEE. This CDR3 region has 16 residues. V lost 4 bases and J lost 6, with 21 bases in between. CDR3 sequence: CASSPTPGWGWDTQYF. CDR3 nucleotides: TGTGCCAGCAGCCCCACCCCCGGGTGGGGCTGGGATACGCAGTATTTT.

The chain carries TRBV3-1 and TRBJ1-2; TRBD1 aligns across 11 bases. Germline loops: CDR1 LGHDT, CDR2 YNNKEL (reference sequence). The CDR3 extends over 14 amino acids. V shed 1 base, J shed 7 bases, and the junction held 2 bases outside the gene matches. CDR3 loop: CASSQGTGGTGYTF. In nucleotides, the CDR3 is TGTGCCAGCAGCCAAGGGACAGGGGGCACTGGCTACACCTTC.

This clonotype has more than one count but fewer than ten. The CDR3 is CASSYRLVTEQYV. For the CDR3, the DNA is TGTGCCAGCAGTTATCGGCTAGTGACCGAGCAGTACGTC. This chain joins TRBV6-2 or TRBV6-3 and TRBJ2-7, with D hard to call. The germline gives CDR1 MNHEY, CDR2 SVGEGT. The CDR3 spans 13 residues. Deletions cut 3 bases from V and 6 bases from J, with 12 bases between.

This clonotype occurred a few times. CDR3 loop: CASSQEWGSSTDTQYF. The CDR3, as DNA: TGTGCCAGCAGCCAAGAGTGGGGGTCTTCCACAGATACGCAGTATTTT. The chain has TRBV4-2 and TRBJ2-3; perhaps D is TRBD1 or TRBD2 (5 bases each). V was pared by 0 bases and J by 2 bases, with 12 bases between. Germline CDR1 LGHNA, CDR2 YNFKEQ. The CDR3 spans 16 residues.

The V gene is TRBV6-2 or TRBV6-3, the J gene TRBJ2-1, with TRBD1 identical over 7 bases. The CDR3 has 15 residues. The V and J ends lost 6 bases and 7 bases, in that order; junction bases with no gene match: 12. CDR1 and CDR2 from the germline V gene are MNHEY and SVGEGT. The CDR3, as DNA: TGTGCCAGCAGCTACAGGGGTCTATTTGGAAATGAGCAGTTCTTC. It is translated as CASSYRGLFGNEQFF.

This clonotype was recorded many times. For the CDR3, the DNA is TGCGCCAGCAGCGTGTATAGGTGGGTTTACAATGAGCAGTTCTTC. As protein: CASSVYRWVYNEQFF. V gene TRBV5-1 combines with J gene TRBJ2-1; D gene ambiguous. V lost 4 bases, J lost 4 bases, and 15 bases lay in between. The CDR3 consists of 15 residues. Looked up from germline, CDR1 is SGHRS and CDR2 is YFSETQ.

This clonotype was recorded a few times. CDR3 sequence (DNA): TGCGCCAGCAGCTTTGGATCACGGGATCTCTACTCTGGAAACACCATATATTTT. Encoded protein: CASSFGSRDLYSGNTIYF. This rearrangement joins TRBV5-1 to TRBJ1-3, with D unclear. Germline lookup yields CDR1 SGHRS and CDR2 YFSETQ. V was clipped by 2 bases and J by 0 bases, with 18 bases between them. CDR3 length equals 18 residues.

This chain links TRBV28 with TRBJ2-7; TRBD2 is a possible D gene (5 bases). V was trimmed by 6 bases and J by 0 bases, leaving 12 bases between them. Germline assignment: CDR1 MDHEN and CDR2 SYDVKM. The CDR3 sequence is 14 residues long. The DNA for the CDR3 is TGTGCCAGCAGCCCACGGGGAAGCTCCTACGAGCAGTACGTC. This gives the protein CASSPRGSSYEQYV.

The V and J genes are TRBV6-6 and TRBJ2-1; D call uncertain. CDR3 length: 14 amino acids. Trimming pared 5 bases from V and 9 bases from J, leaving 17 bases between. In germline, CDR1 is MNHNY, CDR2 SVGAGI (reference sequence). CDR3: CASSPDLKWGEQFF. The DNA for the CDR3 is TGTGCCAGCAGTCCAGACCTCAAGTGGGGTGAGCAGTTCTTC.